The entry below gives a single TCR beta chain sequence along with its context. Antigen specificity is unknown. Germline values: CDR1 LGHDT, CDR2 YNNKEL (reference sequence). Trimming cost V 1 base and J 8 bases; bases outside gene matches: 5. The CDR3 length is 14 residues. The data originate from a study of T cell responses to AZD1222 COVID-19 vaccine. General study results and limits: Repertoires were collected only later (after the peak T cell response had occurred). Donors, mostly white British, included more females; clonal diversity was possibly underestimated. Spike was spanned by vaccine-associated CD4 TCRs, which were dominant at 160-218 and 743-854.

Some clones are missing from TCRdb's copy, which holds only in-frame ones; the method was immunoSEQ multiplex PCR. This sample yields fewer than 120,000 clones, of which about 81% are seen a single time; roughly 5% belongs to the top ten. V gene TRBV3-1 (or the pseudogene TRBV3-2) combines with J gene TRBJ2-4, with 7 bases matching TRBD1. The clonotype was recovered from an adult in good health. Here the sequenced sample was peripheral blood, taken on day 0 of AZD1222 vaccination. CDR3 loop: CASSQGTGSYIQYF. The CDR3 nucleotides are TGTGCCAGCAGCCAAGGGACAGGTAGCTACATTCAGTACTTC.